One T cell receptor beta chain is described in this entry. The data originate from a study of control samples from healthy donors and cancer patients. Some clones are missing from TCRdb's copy, which holds only in-frame ones; the method was immunoSEQ multiplex PCR. Of tens of thousands of clones listed, 70% to 90% are singletons. V was clipped by 3 bases and J by 5 bases; unmatched bases: 7. The CDR3 totals 15 residues. Germline CDR1 MNHNS, CDR2 SASEGT. The receptor comes from a woman aged 55 to 70 in good health. The rearrangement links TRBV6-1 to TRBJ2-5, with 9 bases identical to TRBD2. Sequencing was done on a sample of blood. CDR3 protein: CASSDGAGGHETQYF. The CDR3 DNA sequence: TGTGCCAGCAGTGACGGAGCGGGGGGTCACGAGACCCAGTACTTC.